This T cell receptor beta chain emerged from a study of blood T cell repertoires in COVID-19. TCRdb keeps only in-frame clones here, not all; method: immunoSEQ multiplex PCR. The table has 270,000 or so clones, roughly 89% seen once. The CDR3 is 14 amino acids. Germline-derived CDR1 and CDR2 are SGHNT and YYREEE (reference sequence). Trimming removed 7 bases at V and 2 bases at J, with 13 bases between. This clone was seen a few times. This receptor was identified in a man aged 40-49 years with acute or convalescent COVID-19. The J gene is TRBJ1-3, the V gene TRBV5-4; D is undetermined. Sequencing used peripheral blood. The CDR3 DNA sequence: TGTGCCAGCCATAATCAATACACTGGAAACACCATATATTTT. This encodes CASHNQYTGNTIYF.